The 24 T cell receptor beta chains below all came from one sample that was sequenced in a study of shared clonotypes between healthy human individuals. Using immunoSEQ multiplex PCR, the repertoire was profiled, and TCRdb retains in-frame clones only, with some absent. The table records millions of clones, around 96% of them present only once. Terminally differentiated effector memory CD45RA+ cells were left out of the naive CD8 fraction, which was CD45RO-negative and positively selected for CCR7. Sequenced input: naive CD8+ T cells sorted from blood. These receptors originate from a young man in good health.

The chain uses TRBV7-6 and TRBJ1-4, with no clear D. V gave up 5 bases and J gave up 0 bases, with 10 bases separating them. Germline loops: CDR1 SGHVS, CDR2 FNYEAQ. The CDR3 spans 15 residues. CDR3 coding DNA: TGTGCCAGCAGCCATAAAGCTGCAACTAATGAAAAACTGTTTTTT. Translated: CASSHKAATNEKLFF. The entire variable domain, with the rest obtained from reference TRBV7-6 and TRBJ1-4, is as follows: GAGVSQSPRYKVTKRGQDVALRCDPISGHVSLYWYRQALGQGPEFLTYFNYEAQQDKSGLPNDRFSAERPEGSISTLTIQRTEQRDSAMYRCASSHKAATNEKLFFGSGTQLSVL.

The chain uses TRBV7-9 and TRBJ1-1, with no clear D. Per germline, CDR1 SEHNR and CDR2 FQNEAQ (reference sequence). The CDR3 sequence is 15 residues long. The ends were cut back, 3 bases at V and 1 base at J, with 12 bases in the middle. The CDR3 region is CASSFPSSRNTEAFF. CDR3 DNA: TGTGCCAGCAGCTTCCCGTCCTCCCGGAACACTGAAGCTTTCTTT.

This chain connects TRBV4-3 to TRBJ2-5; maybe TRBD2 (6 bases). The CDR3 is 15 residues long. Germline loops: CDR1 LGHNA, CDR2 YSLEER. Trimming took off 0 bases at V and 5 bases at J, with 13 bases between the two ends. As DNA, the CDR3 is TGCGCCAGCAGCCAAGAAGTGGCTAGCGTTGAGACCCAGTACTTC. Amino acids: CASSQEVASVETQYF.

This sequence joins TRBV4-1 and TRBJ1-2; D is uncertain. Trimming removed 0 bases from V and 13 bases from J, with 15 bases in between. Germline CDR1 and CDR2: MGHRA and YSYEKL. The CDR3 covers 13 residues. In nucleotides, the CDR3 is TGCGCCAGCAGCCAAGATCATGTGGTGGCTTTCACCTTC. Amino acids: CASSQDHVVAFTF.

V is TRBV7-9 and J is TRBJ2-1, with D perhaps matching TRBD1 (6 bases). With 4 bases removed from V and 2 bases from J, the gap between germline ends came to 12 bases. This CDR3 region has 15 residues. Per germline, CDR1 SEHNR and CDR2 FQNEAQ (reference sequence). The CDR3 loop reads CASSSNDRPYNEQFF. The CDR3 nucleotides read TGTGCCAGCAGCTCAAACGACAGGCCCTACAATGAGCAGTTCTTC.

This CDR3 is CASSLGGGTKYEQYF. The CDR3 DNA is TGTGCCAGCAGCTTGGGGGGCGGGACAAAGTACGAGCAGTACTTC. V gene TRBV5-6 combines with J gene TRBJ2-7, with D possibly being TRBD1 or TRBD2 (6 bases each). V lost 0 bases, J lost 4 bases, and 14 bases lay in between. This CDR3 is built from 15 residues. Looked up from germline, CDR1 is SGHDT and CDR2 is YYEEEE.

This sequence joins TRBV28 and TRBJ2-3, with D possibly matching TRBD1 (6 bases). The CDR3 is made up of 14 amino acids. The germline V gene has CDR1 MDHEN and CDR2 SYDVKM. Trimming shortened V by 2 bases and J by 8 bases, and 14 bases separated the two germline ends. The CDR3 is CASSLRQAQTTQYF. The CDR3 DNA sequence: TGTGCCAGCAGTTTAAGACAGGCACAGACTACGCAGTATTTT.

This chain links TRBV21-1 with TRBJ2-7; the table's TRBD2 call for D was not verified on the DNA. TRBV21-1 is an annotated pseudogene. This CDR3 region has 11 residues. In DNA, the CDR3 is TGTGCCCGGCCGGGGGGCTACGAGCAGTACTTC. It encodes CARPGGYEQYF.

The CDR3 nucleotides are TGTGCCAGCAGCTGGGGGACAGGGTTTACTGAAGCTTTCTTT. This gives the protein CASSWGTGFTEAFF. The rearrangement joins TRBV5-6 to TRBJ1-1, with 9 bases aligning to TRBD1. Germline V CDR1 and CDR2: SGHDT, YYEEEE. The CDR3 length is 14 residues. V lost 3 bases and J lost 5; bases outside the gene matches: 5.

The chain combines TRBV11-2 with TRBJ2-5, with TRBD2 matching over 8 bases. Per germline, CDR1 SGHAT and CDR2 FQNNGV. The CDR3 extends over 18 amino acids. J gave up 5 bases and V 0 bases, and 14 bases lay outside the gene matches. The CDR3 nucleotides are TGTGCCAGCAGCTTAGATGGGGGATGGAGCGGGAGATCTGAGACCCAGTACTTC. Translating it yields CASSLDGGWSGRSETQYF.

The V and J genes are TRBV27 and TRBJ2-3, with D possibly TRBD2 on 6 matching bases. The germline V gene encodes CDR1 MNHEY and CDR2 SMNVEV (reference sequence). The V gene lost 0 bases and the J gene lost 8 bases, with 15 bases spanning the gap. CDR3 length equals 15 residues. Here the CDR3 DNA reads TGTGCCAGCAGTTTATCAGCGGAAGGAGGGCCTACGCAGTATTTT. This codes for CASSLSAEGGPTQYF.

Comment on this clone: The sample has other DNA sequences that encode this CDR3 too. The chain employs TRBV27 and TRBJ1-6; 11 bases are shared with TRBD1. V lost 4 bases to trimming and J lost 9 bases; unmatched junction nucleotides: 5. The CDR3 contains 15 residues. CDR1 is MNHEY, CDR2 SMNVEV, per germline (reference sequence). The CDR3 sequence: CASSYGQGAGSPLHF. The CDR3 bases are TGTGCCAGCAGTTACGGACAGGGGGCAGGTTCACCCCTCCACTTT.

The chain is built from TRBV5-1 and TRBJ1-1; D is perhaps TRBD1 (5 bases). V gave up 4 bases and J gave up 1 base, with 14 bases separating them. From germline, CDR1 is SGHRS and CDR2 YFSETQ. The CDR3 contains 15 residues. CDR3 coding DNA: TGCGCCAGCAGCACGCTTGGAAGGGGGAACACTGAAGCTTTCTTT. This codes for CASSTLGRGNTEAFF. Full variable domain (rest looked up from reference TRBV5-1 and TRBJ1-1): KAGVTQTPRYLIKTRGQQVTLSCSPISGHRSVSWYQQTPGQGLQFLFEYFSETQRNKGNFPGRFSGRQFSNSRSEMNVSTLELGDSALYLCASSTLGRGNTEAFFGQGTRLTVV.

V usage is TRBV7-2 and J usage is TRBJ2-1; D call uncertain. Germline V gene sequence: CDR1 SGHTA, CDR2 FQGNSA. The V end lost 1 base, the J end lost 0 bases, and 7 bases lay between the germline ends. This CDR3 is built from 15 residues. CDR3 DNA: TGTGCCAGCAGCTTAGATGCGTCCTCCTACAATGAGCAGTTCTTC. It translates to CASSLDASSYNEQFF. The whole variable domain, filled in from reference TRBV7-2 and TRBJ2-1, reads GAGVSQSPSNKVTEKGKDVELRCDPISGHTALYWYRQSLGQGLEFLIYFQGNSAPDKSGLPSDRFSAERTGGSVSTLTIQRTQQEDSAVYLCASSLDASSYNEQFFGPGTRLTVL.

The V gene is TRBV30, the J gene TRBJ2-7, with TRBD2 matching over 7 bases. V was clipped by 4 bases and J by 2 bases; unmatched bases: 8. Per the germline V gene, CDR1 is GTSNPN and CDR2 is SVGIG (reference sequence). CDR3 length: 14 amino acids. CDR3 nucleotides: TGTGCCTGGAAGGAGGCTAGCGGTCCCTACGAGCAGTACTTC. It codes for CAWKEASGPYEQYF.

About this clone itself: Within the sample, other DNA sequences also encode this same CDR3. The chain combines TRBV5-6 with TRBJ2-3; no definite D call. The germline V gene has CDR1 SGHDT and CDR2 YYEEEE. V was trimmed by 0 bases and J by 4 bases, leaving 3 bases between them. There are 12 residues in the CDR3. The CDR3 nucleotides are TGTGCCAGCAGCTTGGAACCAGATACGCAGTATTTT. Protein sequence: CASSLEPDTQYF.

Concerning this clone itself: Other DNA sequences in the sample encode the same CDR3. This rearrangement joins TRBV29-1 to TRBJ1-3; TRBD1 aligns across 9 bases. The CDR3 runs 14 residues. Germline V gene lookup returns CDR1 SQVTM and CDR2 ANQGSEA. With 6 bases clipped from V and 1 base from J, the junction kept 4 bases outside the gene matches. In nucleotides, the CDR3 is TGCAGCGTGGCGGGACAGGGATCTGGAAACACCATATATTTT. Its protein is CSVAGQGSGNTIYF.

The chain couples TRBV28 to TRBJ2-1; D is possibly TRBD1 (5 bases). V was pared by 3 bases and J by 9 bases, with 9 bases between. From germline, CDR1 is MDHEN and CDR2 SYDVKM. CDR3 length: 12 amino acids. This CDR3 is CASSFPDTEQFF. The DNA for the CDR3 is TGTGCCAGCAGTTTCCCGGACACTGAGCAGTTCTTC.

This chain connects TRBV7-9 to TRBJ2-7; no clear D gene. This CDR3 is 13 amino acids long. V shed 5 bases and J shed 0 bases, with 8 bases lying between them. Germline V CDR1 and CDR2: SEHNR, FQNEAQ (reference sequence). The CDR3: CASSATHSYEQYF. The CDR3 DNA reads as TGTGCCAGCAGCGCGACACACTCCTACGAGCAGTACTTC.

V gene TRBV7-2 combines with J gene TRBJ2-7; D remains unclear. The CDR3 has 15 amino acids. Per germline, CDR1 SGHTA and CDR2 FQGNSA. V was clipped by 4 bases and J by 12 bases, with 25 bases between them. The CDR3, as DNA: TGTGCCAGCAGCTCAGTCGTCTCAGCCTCGATCGCCGTGTACTTC. Protein: CASSSVVSASIAVYF.

This clone has just one count. The gene calls are TRBV7-9 and TRBJ1-2, with a tentative D call TRBD1 (5 bases). Germline V gene lookup returns CDR1 SEHNR and CDR2 FQNEAQ (reference sequence). The CDR3 extends over 13 amino acids. V shed 8 bases and J shed 5 bases, with 15 bases lying between them. Here the CDR3 DNA reads TGTGCCAGCGCACGGCAGGGTTTTTATGGCTACACCTTC. Translated, it gives CASARQGFYGYTF.

Regarding this clone: Distinct nucleotide sequences in the sample also encode this CDR3. The chain joins TRBV27 to TRBJ2-7; 7 bases fit TRBD2. The CDR3 has 15 amino acids. J lost 2 bases, V lost 6 bases, and 10 bases had no gene match. The germline V gene encodes CDR1 MNHEY and CDR2 SMNVEV (reference sequence). Here the CDR3 DNA reads TGTGCCAGCAGCCCTACCCCTAGCGGAACCTACGAGCAGTACTTC. Protein product: CASSPTPSGTYEQYF.

This rearrangement joins TRBV7-9 to TRBJ2-1, with a weak D call TRBD2 (6 bases). This CDR3 has 15 amino acids. Germline CDR1 and CDR2: SEHNR and FQNEAQ (reference sequence). V was pared by 3 bases and J by 4 bases, with 13 bases between. This chain's CDR3 is CASSFRGNPYNEQFF. CDR3 bases: TGTGCCAGCAGCTTTCGCGGGAACCCATACAATGAGCAGTTCTTC.

Notes on this clone: Other DNA sequences in the sample encode the same CDR3. The CDR3 bases are TGTGCCTGGAGTCAGGGGAACACTGAAGCTTTCTTT. This sequence encodes CAWSQGNTEAFF. The chain couples TRBV30 to TRBJ1-1; D is possibly TRBD1 (5 bases). CDR3 length: 12 residues. Deletions cut 2 bases from V and 1 base from J, with 5 bases between. Germline CDR1 and CDR2: GTSNPN and SVGIG (reference sequence).